This TCR beta chain was identified during a study of blood T cell repertoires in COVID-19. Study as a whole: The cDNA or gDNA used as material had been derived from T cells, B-cell-depleted T cells, or PBMCs.

As handled by the study authors: Using reference gene primer amplification, nucleated cell counts were estimated. The protocol was immunoSEQ multiplex PCR, while the TCRdb copy is restricted to in-frame clones and leaves out a portion. V and J calls and clone size are those listed in that table; D and trimming were worked out from the DNA. The sample lists about 190,000 clones, less than 80% occurring once. This clone showed up just once. Trimming took off 1 base at V and 3 bases at J, with 10 bases between the two ends. This CDR3 spans 15 amino acids. Per germline, CDR1 KGHSH and CDR2 LQKENI. The J gene is TRBJ1-5, the V gene TRBV18; possibly TRBD1 for D (6 bases). Specimen: peripheral blood. This receptor was obtained from a man in his fifties who had recovered from COVID-19. CDR3 DNA sequence: TGTGCCAGCTCACCACTACAGGGTTTCAATCAGCCCCAGCATTTT. The encoded protein is CASSPLQGFNQPQHF.